The 26 T cell receptor beta chains below all came from one sample that was sequenced in a study of T cells in Graves' hyperthyroidism and ophthalmopathy. TCR beta CDR3 regions were amplified from RNA transcripts. The HTBI primer set served for first-round RT-PCR of the TCR CDR3. MiXCR, run by TCRdb on the multiplex PCR reads, gives a single entry per CDR3 protein. The repertoire holds roughly 290,000 distinct CDR3 sequences, with about an eighth as singletons. Material for sequencing was blood. Source of these receptors: a woman in her twenties or thirties with Graves' hyperthyroidism that later progressed to Graves' ophthalmopathy.

This clonotype was observed many times. V and J are TRBV7-8 and TRBJ2-7; TRBD1 matches 9 bases. Germline V gene sequence: CDR1 SGHVS, CDR2 FQNEAQ. After removal of 1 base from V and 2 bases from J, the junction contained 6 bases not matched to a gene. CDR3 length: 16 residues. The CDR3 DNA is TGTGCCAGCAGCTTAGTTCCTGGACAGGGGACCTACGAGCAGTACTTC. Translated, it gives CASSLVPGQGTYEQYF.

This clonotype was observed many times. The rearrangement uses TRBV3-1 and TRBJ1-3, with a tentative D call TRBD1 (5 bases). The CDR3 extends over 17 amino acids. Deletions cut 3 bases from V and 0 bases from J, with 15 bases between. Germline assignment: CDR1 LGHDT and CDR2 YNNKEL (reference sequence). The CDR3 here is CASSHPAGPNSGNTIYF. CDR3 DNA sequence: TGTGCCAGCAGCCATCCAGCAGGGCCCAACTCTGGAAACACCATATATTTT.

This clonotype was counted many times. The chain combines TRBV30 with TRBJ2-1; D is possibly TRBD2 (6 bases). The CDR3 has 15 residues. From germline, CDR1 is GTSNPN and CDR2 SVGIG (reference sequence). V lost 0 bases, J lost 4 bases, and 13 bases lay in between. Here the CDR3 DNA reads TGTGCCTGGAGTGTATTGTCTAGCGCGTACAATGAGCAGTTCTTC. Protein product: CAWSVLSSAYNEQFF.

This clonotype was detected many times. V is TRBV9 and J is TRBJ2-1; TRBD2 agrees at 10 bases. V shed 5 bases, J shed 5 bases, and the junction held 7 bases outside the gene matches. This CDR3 is built from 15 residues. The V gene's germline CDR1 is SGDLS and CDR2 YYNGEE. The CDR3 bases are TGTGCCAGCAGTGGGTCTAGCGGGAGACACAATGAGCAGTTCTTC. This gives the protein CASSGSSGRHNEQFF.

This clonotype occurred many times. The chain recombines TRBV7-2 with TRBJ2-5; no firm D call. From germline, CDR1 is SGHTA and CDR2 FQGNSA. Trimming stripped 0 bases from V and 3 bases from J, with 17 bases between. This CDR3 contains 17 residues. In DNA form, the CDR3 reads TGTGCCAGCAGCTTAGCCCCCCCCCGAGGTGGAAAAGAGACCCAGTACTTC. This encodes CASSLAPPRGGKETQYF.

This clonotype was detected many times. The rearrangement links TRBV10-3 to TRBJ2-3, with 10 bases matching TRBD2. The J segment lost 5 bases and the V segment lost 8 bases, leaving 7 bases of the junction unmatched. Germline CDR1 reads ENHRY; CDR2 reads SYGVKD. The CDR3 spans 14 residues. The CDR3 coding sequence is TGTGCCATCGGAGGGACTAGCGTCCGAGATACGCAGTATTTT. As protein: CAIGGTSVRDTQYF.

In its sample, this clonotype was seen many times. The rearrangement joins TRBV6-1 to TRBJ2-7, with D perhaps matching TRBD2 (6 bases). Trimming took off 5 bases at V and 3 bases at J, with 17 bases between the two ends. This CDR3 has 15 amino acids. The germline CDR1 and CDR2 sequences are MNHNS and SASEGT. CDR3 region: CASSFRDLVVYEQYF. CDR3 DNA sequence: TGTGCCAGCAGTTTCCGGGACTTAGTTGTCTACGAGCAGTACTTC.

This clonotype was seen ten or more times. This chain connects TRBV2 to TRBJ1-1, with unresolved D. The CDR3 is 15 amino acids. V lost 4 bases and J lost 0, with 12 bases in between. The germline CDR1 and CDR2 sequences are SNHLY and FYNNEI. The CDR3 loop reads CASSAFPVMNTEAFF. The CDR3 DNA follows: TGTGCCAGCAGTGCCTTTCCGGTCATGAACACTGAAGCTTTCTTT.

The rearrangement joins TRBV30 to TRBJ2-7, with D tentatively TRBD1 (6 bases). CDR1 is GTSNPN, CDR2 SVGIG, per germline (reference sequence). V shed 4 bases and J shed 1 base, with 11 bases lying between them. The CDR3 contains 13 residues. DNA for the CDR3: TGTGCCTGGAACAGGGACGGTTCCTACGAGCAGTACTTC. It encodes CAWNRDGSYEQYF. The whole variable domain, remainder taken from reference TRBV30 and TRBJ2-7, is SQTIHQWPATLVQPVGSPLSLECTVEGTSNPNLYWYRQAAGRGLQLLFYSVGIGQISSEVPQNLSASRPQDRQFILSSKKLLLSDSGFYLCAWNRDGSYEQYFGPGTRLTVT.

This clonotype came up a few times. The chain uses TRBV10-3 and TRBJ2-2, with 7 bases lining up with TRBD1. Germline trimming cut 2 bases from V and 4 bases from J; bases unmatched to any gene: 7. Germline assignment: CDR1 ENHRY and CDR2 SYGVKD. The CDR3 is 16 amino acids. CDR3 region: CAISEVEAGGTGELFF. In nucleotides, the CDR3 is TGTGCCATCAGTGAGGTCGAGGCAGGGGGCACCGGGGAGCTGTTTTTT.

This clonotype was seen ten or more times. The rearrangement uses TRBV12-3 or TRBV12-4 and TRBJ2-7; 13 nucleotides align to TRBD2. The CDR3 is 20 residues long. Germline trimming cut 6 bases from V and 5 bases from J; bases unmatched to any gene: 22. This CDR3 is CASSLVWRTSGSQLADEQYF. CDR3 coding DNA: TGTGCCAGCAGCCTAGTTTGGCGGACTAGCGGGAGCCAGCTTGCAGACGAGCAGTACTTC.

The sample holds many counts of this clonotype. The gene calls are TRBV18 and TRBJ2-1, with TRBD2 matching over 10 bases. Germline V CDR1 and CDR2: KGHSH, LQKENI. The V and J ends lost 2 bases and 7 bases, in that order; junction bases with no gene match: 5. This CDR3 comprises 15 residues. The CDR3 DNA reads as TGTGCCAGCTCACCAAGGAGCGGGAGGGAAAATGAGCAGTTCTTC. It codes for CASSPRSGRENEQFF.

The V and J genes are TRBV10-3 and TRBJ2-2; D may be TRBD1 or TRBD2 (5 bases each). The V gene lost 0 bases and the J gene lost 7 bases, with 12 bases spanning the gap. Germline V gives CDR1 ENHRY, CDR2 SYGVKD. The CDR3 has 15 residues. CDR3: CAISESQERDGELFF. The CDR3 nucleotides are TGTGCCATCAGTGAGTCACAGGAGAGGGACGGGGAGCTGTTTTTT.

Points on this clonotype: This may arise from a read error, as a much more abundant clone is one base away. This chain uses TRBV6-2 or TRBV6-3 with TRBJ2-1; the D is unclear. The CDR3 spans 12 residues. Germline loops: CDR1 MNHEY, CDR2 SVGEGT. V was pared by 0 bases and J by 8 bases, with 5 bases between. The CDR3 DNA follows: TGTGCCAGCAGTTACTCTTTCGATGAGCAGTTCTTC. Translating gives CASSYSFDEQFF.

The chain is built from TRBV11-2 and TRBJ2-2; 8 bases fit TRBD2. The CDR3 is 16 residues long. J gave up 0 bases and V 3 bases, and 3 bases lay outside the gene matches. Germline CDR1 and CDR2: SGHAT and FQNNGV. For the CDR3, the DNA is TGTGCCAGCAGCTTGCTAGCGGGTACGAACACCGGGGAGCTGTTTTTT. Translation: CASSLLAGTNTGELFF.

The chain combines TRBV4-3 with TRBJ2-3; perhaps TRBD1 as D (5 bases). The CDR3 totals 16 residues. CDR1 is LGHNA, CDR2 YSLEER, per germline. Trimming shortened V by 0 bases and J by 3 bases, and 13 bases separated the two germline ends. The CDR3 bases are TGCGCCAGCAGCCAAGATCGTTCAGGGTATACAGATACGCAGTATTTT. This codes for CASSQDRSGYTDTQYF.

This clonotype occurred many times. The gene calls are TRBV30 and TRBJ1-1; D perhaps matches TRBD1 (5 bases). The germline CDR1 and CDR2 sequences are GTSNPN and SVGIG (reference sequence). Trimming stripped 2 bases from V and 4 bases from J, with 14 bases between. CDR3 length equals 14 residues. In nucleotides, the CDR3 is TGTGCCTGGAGTACCGCCATGGGGGGCACTGAAGCTTTCTTT. Its translation is CAWSTAMGGTEAFF.

The genes are TRBV28 and TRBJ2-7; TRBD1 agrees at 7 bases. J lost 3 bases, V lost 6 bases, and 8 bases had no gene match. This CDR3 is 14 amino acids long. The V gene's germline CDR1 is MDHEN and CDR2 SYDVKM. The chain's CDR3 is CASRTPGQYYEQYF. Here the CDR3 DNA reads TGTGCCAGCAGGACTCCGGGACAGTACTACGAGCAGTACTTC. Full variable domain (remainder filled in from reference TRBV28 and TRBJ2-7): DVKVTQSSRYLVKRTGEKVFLECVQDMDHENMFWYRQDPGLGLRLIYFSYDVKMKEKGDIPEGYSVSREKKERFSLILESASTNQTSMYLCASRTPGQYYEQYFGPGTRLTVT.

This clonotype has a count of ten or more. The chain carries TRBV3-1 and TRBJ2-1; D possibly uses TRBD1 or TRBD2 (5 bases each). Trimming cost V 3 bases and J 0 bases, with 9 bases left between them. CDR1 is LGHDT, CDR2 YNNKEL, per germline (reference sequence). CDR3 length: 15 amino acids. CDR3: CASSQRGSSYNEQFF. The CDR3 region has the DNA TGTGCCAGCAGCCAGAGGGGAAGCTCCTACAATGAGCAGTTCTTC.

At least ten counts were recorded for this clonotype. The rearrangement links TRBV18 to TRBJ2-7; D is perhaps TRBD1 (5 bases). Trimming shortened V by 2 bases and J by 5 bases, and 13 bases separated the two germline ends. The V gene's germline CDR1 is KGHSH and CDR2 LQKENI. The CDR3 sequence is 14 residues long. The CDR3 reads CASSPMGFRDEQYF. CDR3 DNA: TGTGCCAGCTCACCAATGGGGTTCAGGGACGAGCAGTACTTC.

This clonotype was counted many times. The chain has TRBV7-8 and TRBJ2-2; no definite D call. This CDR3 has 13 residues. The V gene lost 2 bases and the J gene lost 7 bases, with 8 bases spanning the gap. Germline V gene sequence: CDR1 SGHVS, CDR2 FQNEAQ. This CDR3 is CASSLSYGGELFF. CDR3 DNA sequence: TGTGCCAGCAGCTTAAGTTATGGCGGGGAGCTGTTTTTT.

This clonotype was picked up many times. V is TRBV7-2 and J is TRBJ2-1, with D perhaps TRBD2 (5 bases). Germline V CDR1 and CDR2: SGHTA, FQGNSA. The CDR3 covers 13 residues. Trimming shortened V by 4 bases and J by 10 bases, and 14 bases separated the two germline ends. This CDR3 reads CASSSRPTGEQFF. The CDR3 DNA sequence: TGTGCCAGCAGCTCCCGGCCTACGGGGGAGCAGTTCTTC.

The chain recombines TRBV24-1 with TRBJ2-5; possible D gene TRBD1, 6 bases. The CDR3 covers 15 residues. V dropped 4 bases and J dropped 0 bases, with 11 bases sitting between them. From germline, CDR1 is KGHDR and CDR2 SFDVKD. DNA of the CDR3: TGTGCCACCAGTGACCCCGGGACAAACCAAGAGACCCAGTACTTC. Residues: CATSDPGTNQETQYF.

This clonotype was seen many times. The CDR3 loop is CARGSRDSDEQYF. In nucleotides, the CDR3 is TGTGCCAGGGGGTCCCGGGACTCAGATGAGCAGTACTTC. The chain has TRBV2 and TRBJ2-7; D might be TRBD2 (6 bases). Germline loops: CDR1 SNHLY, CDR2 FYNNEI. V was clipped by 9 bases and J by 7 bases, with 19 bases between them. CDR3 length equals 13 residues.

V usage is TRBV28 and J usage is TRBJ1-5; D not certain. The V gene's germline CDR1 is MDHEN and CDR2 SYDVKM. This CDR3 spans 13 amino acids. Trimming stripped 6 bases from V and 5 bases from J, with 11 bases between. The CDR3: CASSLTRHQPQHF. CDR3 sequence (DNA): TGTGCCAGCAGCTTGACACGCCATCAGCCCCAGCATTTT. The complete variable domain, with remaining parts taken from reference TRBV28 and TRBJ1-5, reads DVKVTQSSRYLVKRTGEKVFLECVQDMDHENMFWYRQDPGLGLRLIYFSYDVKMKEKGDIPEGYSVSREKKERFSLILESASTNQTSMYLCASSLTRHQPQHFGDGTRLSIL.

Of note for this clonotype: A much larger clone sits a single nucleotide away, making a read error possible. Here the CDR3 DNA reads TGTGCCAGCAGTCCGTCGGACAGGGATGTCATAGATACGCAGTATTTT. Its translation is CASSPSDRDVIDTQYF. The J gene is TRBJ2-3, the V gene TRBV6-2 or TRBV6-3, with TRBD1 identical over 8 bases. Per germline, CDR1 MNHEY and CDR2 SVGEGT. The CDR3 sequence is 16 residues long. After removal of 5 bases from V and 5 bases from J, the junction contained 12 bases not matched to a gene.